Presented here are 19 T cell receptor beta chains from one specimen sequenced in a study of T cells after yellow fever vaccination. TCRdb re-derived calls from the 5' RACE reads in MiXCR, one entry per CDR3 protein. The sample carries around 340,000 distinct CDR3 sequences, 8.5% to 9% recorded once. This specimen consisted of PBMCs, obtained on the day of the first yellow fever vaccination. All receptors come from a man between 18 and 35 years old who received the YFV17D yellow fever vaccine.

The CDR3 reads CASSMGQSNNSPLHF. CDR3 DNA sequence: TGTGCCAGCAGCATGGGACAGTCCAATAATTCACCCCTCCACTTT. The chain carries TRBV5-4 and TRBJ1-6, with 7 bases matching TRBD1. V shed 4 bases and J 5 bases; nucleotides not matched to a gene: 6. Germline V lookup: CDR1 SGHNT, CDR2 YYREEE (reference sequence). The CDR3 runs to 15 residues.

In its sample, this clonotype was seen many times. The CDR3 DNA reads as TGTGCCAGCAGCCAAGAAGCAGGGGGGAGGAATTCACCCCTCCACTTT. The encoded protein is CASSQEAGGRNSPLHF. This chain connects TRBV4-2 to TRBJ1-6; 7 nucleotides agree with TRBD1. The CDR3 has 16 residues. The germline V gene has CDR1 LGHNA and CDR2 YNFKEQ. Trimming took 0 bases from V and 7 from J; bases not matched to a gene: 6.

Points on this clonotype: The CDR3 does not end in the conserved phenylalanine or tryptophan, so this is likely a read error. Because the CDR3's place on the DNA is in doubt, the DNA is left out and the CDR3 is given as listed by TCRdb. The chain uses TRBV11-2 and TRBJ2-3; TRBD2, the table's D call, lacks a check against the DNA. CDR1 and CDR2 from the germline V gene are SGHAT and FQNNGV. Termini included, the CDR3 measures 13 amino acids. The CDR3 sequence: CASSLDPTRKTYI.

In its sample, this clonotype was seen a few times. A read error may be the cause here, since a much bigger clone is one base away. The conserved closing phenylalanine or tryptophan is absent in this CDR3, likely reflecting a read error. V usage is TRBV7-3 and J usage is TRBJ2-6; no clear D gene. V was clipped by 6 bases and J by 1 base, with 4 bases between them. Germline CDR1 and CDR2: SGHTA and FQGTGA. The CDR3 sequence is 13 residues long. The DNA of the CDR3 is TGTGCCAGCAGGCCTTCTGGGGCCAACGTCCTGACTTTA. Its protein product is CASRPSGANVLTL.

The rearrangement links TRBV6-1 to TRBJ2-1; no clear D. V lost 5 bases, J lost 0 bases, and 11 bases lay in between. CDR1 MNHNS and CDR2 SASEGT come from the germline V gene. CDR3 size: 15 residues. This CDR3 is CASSNGRSSYNEQFF. Written as DNA, the CDR3 is TGTGCCAGCAGTAATGGAAGGTCCTCCTACAATGAGCAGTTCTTC.

In nucleotides, the CDR3 is TGTGCCTGGAGTGCTGGCACTAGCCGATTTTACGAGCAGTACTTC. Translated: CAWSAGTSRFYEQYF. The chain carries TRBV30 and TRBJ2-7, with TRBD2 as a possible D gene (6 bases). The germline CDR1 and CDR2 sequences are GTSNPN and SVGIG (reference sequence). Trimming left V 1 base short and J 4 bases short, with 17 bases between. This CDR3 contains 15 residues.

This chain joins TRBV4-1 and TRBJ2-1, with 9 bases lining up with TRBD2. V gave up 6 bases and J gave up 4 bases; unmatched junction bases: 7. CDR1 and CDR2 (germline): MGHRA, YSYEKL. The CDR3 loop spans 15 amino acids. The CDR3, as DNA: TGCGCCAGCAGTGAGACTAGCGGTCTTTACAATGAGCAGTTCTTC. Protein sequence: CASSETSGLYNEQFF.

This clonotype was found a few times. CDR3 loop: CSAPTSGGTDTQYF. The CDR3 nucleotides read TGCAGTGCACCGACTAGCGGGGGGACAGATACGCAGTATTTT. V and J are TRBV20-1 and TRBJ2-3; 13 nucleotides align to TRBD2. CDR3 length: 14 amino acids. Germline-derived CDR1 and CDR2 are DFQATT and SNEGSKA (reference sequence). The V and J ends lost 6 bases and 3 bases, in that order; junction bases with no gene match: 3.

This clonotype was observed a handful of times. The V call is TRBV3-1, the J call TRBJ1-6; 12 bases map to TRBD1. The V and J ends lost 2 bases and 8 bases, in that order; junction bases with no gene match: 4. Germline CDR1 reads LGHDT; CDR2 reads YNNKEL (reference sequence). The CDR3 length is 16 residues. This chain's CDR3 is CASSQPGQGADSPLHF. In nucleotides, the CDR3 is TGTGCCAGCAGCCAACCGGGACAGGGGGCCGATTCACCCCTCCACTTT.

This chain uses TRBV6-1 with TRBJ1-6; D unclear. Germline V CDR1 and CDR2: MNHNS, SASEGT. The CDR3 totals 17 residues. The V gene lost 6 bases and the J gene lost 0 bases, with 15 bases spanning the gap. For the CDR3, the DNA is TGTGCCAGCAGAATATCGGGCCCCAGCTCCTATAATTCACCCCTCCACTTT. Translating gives CASRISGPSSYNSPLHF.

The chain carries TRBV6-5 and TRBJ1-2; no clear D. The germline V and J ends were trimmed by 10 bases and 0 bases, with 9 bases remaining between them. The V gene's germline CDR1 is MNHEY and CDR2 SVGAGI. The CDR3 length is 12 residues. The CDR3 loop is CATGRANYGYTF. CDR3 in DNA: TGTGCCACTGGTCGGGCTAACTATGGCTACACCTTC.

This clonotype was detected only a few times. V and J are TRBV20-1 and TRBJ2-7, with D maybe TRBD2 (6 bases). Trimming took off 6 bases at V and 3 bases at J, with 12 bases between the two ends. Per germline, CDR1 DFQATT and CDR2 SNEGSKA (reference sequence). The CDR3 consists of 12 residues. CDR3 sequence: CSAASADYEQYF. The CDR3 DNA sequence: TGCAGTGCCGCTAGCGCTGACTACGAGCAGTACTTC.

This clonotype was recorded many times. This CDR3 is CAISESNSRKETQYF. The CDR3 nucleotides read TGTGCCATCAGTGAGTCGAATTCCAGAAAAGAGACCCAGTACTTC. The V and J genes are TRBV10-3 and TRBJ2-5, with D unresolved. Germline CDR1 reads ENHRY; CDR2 reads SYGVKD. Trimming took 0 bases from V and 3 from J, leaving 11 bases between them. This CDR3 contains 15 residues.

This clonotype was picked up many times. The rearrangement uses TRBV19 and TRBJ2-2, with TRBD1 identical over 9 bases. This CDR3 is built from 15 residues. Trimming cost V 3 bases and J 6 bases; bases outside gene matches: 5. Germline V gene sequence: CDR1 LNHDA, CDR2 SQIVND (reference sequence). CDR3 sequence: CASSIRGQGSGELFF. The CDR3 DNA is TGTGCCAGTAGTATCCGCGGACAGGGGTCCGGGGAGCTGTTTTTT.

This clonotype was detected many times. V is TRBV3-1 and J is TRBJ1-2, with D possibly matching TRBD1 (5 bases). Trimming left V 3 bases short and J 6 bases short, with 8 bases between. Germline CDR1 LGHDT, CDR2 YNNKEL (reference sequence). The CDR3 runs 12 residues. The CDR3 spells CASSQQGNGYTF. CDR3 in DNA: TGTGCCAGCAGCCAGCAGGGAAATGGCTACACCTTC.

The genes are TRBV28 and TRBJ2-7; TRBD2 is a possible D gene (6 bases). This CDR3 has 14 residues. Germline CDR1 MDHEN, CDR2 SYDVKM. V lost 5 bases to trimming and J lost 2 bases, with 13 bases between them. CDR3 DNA sequence: TGTGCCAGCAGTGAATTTCGGGGGACCTACGAGCAGTACGTC. This translates into CASSEFRGTYEQYV.

This rearrangement joins TRBV7-2 to TRBJ1-1; D may be TRBD1 (6 bases). CDR1 SGHTA and CDR2 FQGNSA come from the germline V gene. This CDR3 is 15 amino acids long. The germline V and J ends were trimmed by 5 bases and 6 bases, with 19 bases remaining between them. The CDR3: CASSPQSGGSAEAFF. CDR3 coding DNA: TGTGCCAGCAGCCCCCAGAGCGGGGGCAGCGCTGAAGCTTTCTTT.

Ten or more counts support this clonotype. The rearrangement joins TRBV2 to TRBJ2-1; 11 bases agree with TRBD2. The germline CDR1 and CDR2 sequences are SNHLY and FYNNEI. The V and J ends lost 6 bases and 4 bases, in that order; junction bases with no gene match: 5. CDR3 length equals 15 residues. The CDR3 reads CASSETSGGYNEQFF. For the CDR3, the DNA is TGTGCCAGCAGCGAAACTAGCGGGGGTTACAATGAGCAGTTCTTC.

This clonotype came up a few times. The chain is built from TRBV28 and TRBJ2-1; a possible D gene is TRBD1 (6 bases). Germline-derived CDR1 and CDR2 are MDHEN and SYDVKM. This CDR3 spans 14 amino acids. The V end was cut by 7 bases, the J end by 4 bases, with 14 bases between. The CDR3 region has the DNA TGTGCCAGCATCACCAGGGGTATGTACAATGAGCAGTTCTTC. Protein sequence: CASITRGMYNEQFF. The complete variable domain, with remaining parts taken from reference TRBV28 and TRBJ2-1, reads DVKVTQSSRYLVKRTGEKVFLECVQDMDHENMFWYRQDPGLGLRLIYFSYDVKMKEKGDIPEGYSVSREKKERFSLILESASTNQTSMYLCASITRGMYNEQFFGPGTRLTVL.